This TCR beta chain was found in a study of vaccination effects on CD4 cells after COVID-19. Sequencing in the ViraFEST assay came after antigen-specific CD4+ T cells had been expanded with viral peptide pools, which were used to stimulate PBMC. It was after more than nine days of culture that CD4+ T cells were isolated. Absence of prior SARS-CoV-2 infection characterized the vaccine recipients, who showed negative nucleocapsid antibodies. The data were produced by immunoSEQ multiplex PCR, yet TCRdb's version contains in-frame clones alone and is incomplete. The table has 70,000 or so clones, approximately 72% seen once. Only one count was recorded for this clone. Its antigen remains unidentified. Germline-derived CDR1 and CDR2 are SGHTA and FQGTGA. V was clipped by 5 bases and J by 5 bases, with 8 bases between them. The CDR3 spans 12 residues.

The chain carries TRBV7-3 and TRBJ2-3; D unresolved. The specimen comprised CD4+ T cells from PBMCs cultured with HCoV-NL63 spike peptides, sampled before COVID-19 vaccination. This TCR was recovered from a human donor who received a COVID-19 vaccine. The DNA of the CDR3 is TGTGCCAGCAGCGGGGTGGGAGATACGCAGTATTTT. Protein sequence: CASSGVGDTQYF.